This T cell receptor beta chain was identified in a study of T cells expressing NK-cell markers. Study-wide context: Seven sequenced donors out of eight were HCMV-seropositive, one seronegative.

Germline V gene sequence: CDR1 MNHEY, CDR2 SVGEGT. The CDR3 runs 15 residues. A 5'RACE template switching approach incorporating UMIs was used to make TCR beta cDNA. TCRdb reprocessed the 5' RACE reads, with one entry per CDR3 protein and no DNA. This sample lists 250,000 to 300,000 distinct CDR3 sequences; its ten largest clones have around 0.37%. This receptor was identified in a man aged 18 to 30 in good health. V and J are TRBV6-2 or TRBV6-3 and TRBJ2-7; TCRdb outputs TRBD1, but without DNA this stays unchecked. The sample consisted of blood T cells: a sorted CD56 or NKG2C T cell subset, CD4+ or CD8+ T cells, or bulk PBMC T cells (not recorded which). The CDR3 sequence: CASSGWGAGAYEQYF.